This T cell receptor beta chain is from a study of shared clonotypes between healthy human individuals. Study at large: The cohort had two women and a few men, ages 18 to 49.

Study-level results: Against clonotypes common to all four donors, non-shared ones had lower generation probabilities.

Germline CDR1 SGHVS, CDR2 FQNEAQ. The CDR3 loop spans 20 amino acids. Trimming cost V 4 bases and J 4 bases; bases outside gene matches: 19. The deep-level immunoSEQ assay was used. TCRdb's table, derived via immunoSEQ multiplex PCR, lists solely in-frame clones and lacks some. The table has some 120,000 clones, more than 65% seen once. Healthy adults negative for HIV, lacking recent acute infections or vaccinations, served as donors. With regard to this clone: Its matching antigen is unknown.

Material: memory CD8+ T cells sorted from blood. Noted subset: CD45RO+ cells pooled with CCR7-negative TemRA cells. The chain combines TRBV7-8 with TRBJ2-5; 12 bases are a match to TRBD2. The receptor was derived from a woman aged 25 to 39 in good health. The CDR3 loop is CASSSRVTTSGRVWVETQYF. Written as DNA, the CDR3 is TGTGCCAGCAGCTCCCGCGTAACGACTAGCGGGAGAGTTTGGGTAGAGACCCAGTACTTC.